A single sample is the source of the 30 T cell receptor beta chains below, sequenced in a study of glioma-infiltrating T cells. TCR alpha and beta CDR3 regions were amplified from RNA using iRepertoire nested multiplex PCR. TCRdb independently ran MiXCR on the multiplex PCR reads; one entry per CDR3 protein. The sample lists 93,000 or so distinct CDR3 sequences, about 30% occurring once. The sequenced sample consisted of glioma tissue, nonneoplastic brain tissue, or PBMCs (not recorded which). Receptors were obtained from a human donor with low-grade glioma or glioblastoma, undergoing nonglioma brain surgery, or in good health (not recorded which).

The V gene is TRBV29-1, the J gene TRBJ2-1; D not resolved. V lost 3 bases and J lost 11, with 20 bases in between. This CDR3 spans 14 amino acids. Germline V gives CDR1 SQVTM, CDR2 ANQGSEA. The CDR3 loop reads CSVERRALVHKQFF. CDR3 DNA sequence: TGCAGCGTTGAGAGACGGGCCTTGGTCCATAAGCAGTTCTTC.

This clonotype was seen many times. The chain combines TRBV18 with TRBJ2-5; no clear D gene. CDR3 length: 14 residues. V was shortened by 0 bases and J by 2 bases, with 7 bases between the two germline ends. Germline V gives CDR1 KGHSH, CDR2 LQKENI. Here the CDR3 DNA reads TGTGCCAGCTCACCACCCATGGGGCAAGAGACCCAGTACTTC. This translates into CASSPPMGQETQYF. The whole variable domain, filled in from reference TRBV18 and TRBJ2-5, reads NAGVMQNPRHLVRRRGQEARLRCSPMKGHSHVYWYRQLPEEGLKFMVYLQKENIIDESGMPKERFSAEFPKEGPSILRIQQVVRGDSAAYFCASSPPMGQETQYFGPGTRLLVL.

The J gene is TRBJ2-7, the V gene TRBV6-1; either TRBD1 or TRBD2 may fit D (5 bases each). Germline values: CDR1 MNHNS, CDR2 SASEGT. Trimming removed 7 bases from V and 11 bases from J, with 15 bases in between. CDR3 length equals 11 residues. CDR3 region: CASNTGSEEYF. The DNA for the CDR3 is TGTGCCAGCAACACAGGCTCGGAGGAGTACTTC.

This clonotype has at least ten counts. The CDR3 DNA reads as TGTGCCAGCAGCGGTAACACTGAAGCTTTCTTT. Its protein is CASSGNTEAFF. The chain recombines TRBV9 with TRBJ1-1, with unresolved D. CDR3 size: 11 residues. The V gene lost 3 bases and the J gene lost 2 bases, with 2 bases spanning the gap. Germline CDR1 is SGDLS and CDR2 is YYNGEE.

This clonotype was seen ten or more times. The chain recombines TRBV29-1 with TRBJ2-1, with D tentatively TRBD1 or TRBD2 (6 bases each). CDR3 size: 11 residues. V was pared by 4 bases and J by 14 bases, with 15 bases between. Germline values: CDR1 SQVTM, CDR2 ANQGSEA. CDR3 sequence reads: CSVVARGLKFF. The CDR3 DNA sequence: TGCAGCGTTGTCGCACGGGGGCTAAAGTTCTTC.

CDR3 bases: TGTGCCAGCAGTTTAAGGGATGCGGATGGCTACACCTTC. Its translation is CASSLRDADGYTF. J is TRBJ1-2 and V is TRBV12-3 or TRBV12-4; D unclear. The CDR3 runs to 13 residues. V was clipped by 2 bases and J by 6 bases, with 10 bases between them.

This clonotype came up many times. This chain joins TRBV24-1 and TRBJ2-1, with TRBD1 identical over 9 bases. V lost 1 base and J lost 8; bases outside the gene matches: 5. The CDR3 sequence is 15 residues long. Germline CDR1 and CDR2: KGHDR and SFDVKD. CDR3 sequence (DNA): TGTGCCACCAGTGATTTAGGACAGGGGTTGGATGAGCAGTTCTTC. Residues: CATSDLGQGLDEQFF.

The table lists this clonotype with many counts. At one of its ends the junction is not consistent with the germline gene, which may arise from a read error. V and J are TRBV7-7 and TRBJ1-2, with 7 bases fitting TRBD1. Germline CDR1 SSHAT, CDR2 FNYEAQ (reference sequence). The CDR3 runs to 14 residues. Here the CDR3 reads CASSLADRTYGYTF. CDR3 bases: TGTGCTAGCAGCTTAGCGGACAGGACGTATGGCTACACCTTC.

For this clonotype: A read error is possible here, since a much larger clone lies one base away. V usage is TRBV20-1 and J usage is TRBJ2-3, with D perhaps matching TRBD1 or TRBD2 (5 bases each). Germline CDR1 is DFQATT and CDR2 is SNEGSKA (reference sequence). This CDR3 spans 16 amino acids. The CDR3 DNA follows: TGCAGTGCTATAGGATTGGGACGCGACCCCACAGATAAGCAGTATTTT. Translating it yields CSAIGLGRDPTDKQYF.

This clonotype was seen a few times. The chain joins TRBV29-1 to TRBJ2-1; TRBD1 or TRBD2 may be the D gene (5 bases each). The CDR3 contains 13 residues. Per the germline V gene, CDR1 is SQVTM and CDR2 is ANQGSEA. Trimming pared 8 bases from V and 7 bases from J, leaving 18 bases between. CDR3 region: CSTQPGTVNEQFF. The CDR3 DNA is TGCAGCACTCAACCCGGGACGGTGAATGAGCAGTTCTTC.

This clonotype was seen many times. The chain is built from TRBV20-1 and TRBJ2-7; D ambiguous. The V gene's germline CDR1 is DFQATT and CDR2 SNEGSKA (reference sequence). The ends were cut back, 1 base at V and 1 base at J, with 5 bases in the middle. This CDR3 comprises 12 residues. The CDR3 loop is CSARVGSYEQYF. CDR3 nucleotides: TGCAGTGCTAGAGTAGGGTCCTACGAGCAGTACTTC.

As regards this clonotype: A much bigger clone sits one base away, suggesting this may be a read error. For the CDR3, the DNA is TGTGCCAGTAGCACCGCTATCTCCTACAATGAGCAGTTCTTC. Its protein product is CASSTAISYNEQFF. The rearrangement uses TRBV28 and TRBJ2-1; D ambiguous. CDR3 length: 14 residues. With 9 bases removed from V and 0 bases from J, the gap between germline ends came to 12 bases. Looked up from germline, CDR1 is MDHEN and CDR2 is SYDVKM.

This clonotype was seen at least ten times. The rearrangement joins TRBV6-2 or TRBV6-3 to TRBJ1-5; D not resolved. This CDR3 spans 15 amino acids. Trimming pared 7 bases from V and 3 bases from J, leaving 16 bases between. Germline CDR1 reads MNHEY; CDR2 reads SVGEGT. The CDR3 DNA reads as TGTGCCAGCACCAACCCCAGGAATTTCAATCAGCCCCAGCATTTT. As protein: CASTNPRNFNQPQHF.

V is TRBV20-1 and J is TRBJ2-7, with D maybe TRBD1 (6 bases). Per the germline V gene, CDR1 is DFQATT and CDR2 is SNEGSKA (reference sequence). Trimming left V 8 bases short and J 0 bases short, with 14 bases between. The CDR3 totals 13 residues. CDR3 DNA: TGCAGTCCCAGAGGACAGATCTCCTACGAGCAGTACTTC. Residues: CSPRGQISYEQYF.

Ten or more counts support this clonotype. J is TRBJ1-4 and V is TRBV7-6; the match to TRBD1 covers 7 bases. The CDR3 runs to 13 residues. CDR1 and CDR2 (germline): SGHVS, FNYEAQ. J lost 10 bases, V lost 5 bases, and 7 bases had no gene match. CDR3 sequence reads: CASSPGDRAKLFF. The CDR3 nucleotides are TGTGCCAGCAGCCCTGGGGACAGAGCAAAACTGTTTTTT.

This clonotype was found many times. The chain links TRBV18 to TRBJ2-3, with no clear D. Per germline, CDR1 KGHSH and CDR2 LQKENI. There are 14 residues in the CDR3. V dropped 5 bases and J dropped 3 bases, with 12 bases sitting between them. CDR3 residues: CASSRSALTDTQYF. CDR3 coding DNA: TGTGCCAGCTCAAGGTCAGCGTTGACAGATACGCAGTATTTT.

Details on this clonotype: In this CDR3 the conserved last residue, phenylalanine or tryptophan, is missing, so a read error is likely. The chain links TRBV7-2 to TRBJ1-1; D not certain. V was clipped by 11 bases and J by 0 bases, with 16 bases between them. The CDR3 loop spans 14 amino acids. CDR1 is SGHTA, CDR2 FQGNSA, per germline. The CDR3 sequence is CAGTLNYMNTEAFL. Here the CDR3 DNA reads TGTGCCGGCACCTTAAATTACATGAACACTGAAGCTTTCCTT.

The V call is TRBV5-4, the J call TRBJ1-3; D gene ambiguous. Germline V gives CDR1 SGHNT, CDR2 YYREEE (reference sequence). The CDR3 has 13 amino acids. The ends were cut back, 5 bases at V and 4 bases at J, with 10 bases in the middle. The CDR3 region is CASSTEYGNTIYF. The DNA for the CDR3 is TGTGCCAGCAGTACGGAGTACGGAAACACCATATATTTT.

In this sample, this clonotype turned up many times. The rearrangement uses TRBV6-1 and TRBJ2-7; tentative D call: TRBD1 (6 bases). The CDR3 loop spans 14 amino acids. V dropped 6 bases and J dropped 2 bases, with 14 bases sitting between them. Germline V gives CDR1 MNHNS, CDR2 SASEGT. The CDR3 reads CASSRLTGPYEQYF. The DNA for the CDR3 is TGTGCCAGCAGCCGACTCACAGGGCCCTACGAGCAGTACTTC.

Ten or more counts support this clonotype. The chain links TRBV20-1 to TRBJ2-3; D might be TRBD2 (7 bases). From germline, CDR1 is DFQATT and CDR2 SNEGSKA (reference sequence). This CDR3 comprises 15 residues. Trimming took 6 bases from V and 2 from J, leaving 18 bases between them. The CDR3, as DNA: TGCAGTGCAGGGGGAGGGGCCGGAACCACAGATACGCAGTATTTT. Amino acid sequence: CSAGGGAGTTDTQYF.

This clonotype was detected a few times. The chain carries TRBV7-8 and TRBJ1-1, with D possibly being TRBD1 (6 bases). Per germline, CDR1 SGHVS and CDR2 FQNEAQ. The ends were cut back, 0 bases at V and 2 bases at J, with 13 bases in the middle. The CDR3 extends over 16 amino acids. The CDR3 protein is CASSLAVQGLNTEAFF. Written as DNA, the CDR3 is TGTGCCAGCAGCTTAGCTGTACAGGGATTAAACACTGAAGCTTTCTTT.

Concerning this clonotype: A much more abundant neighbour one base away suggests this may be a read error. The gene calls are TRBV20-1 and TRBJ2-5, with D perhaps matching TRBD2 (6 bases). This CDR3 is built from 15 residues. In germline, CDR1 is DFQATT, CDR2 SNEGSKA (reference sequence). CDR3 loop: CSARGLARTPESQYF. The CDR3, as DNA: TGCAGTGCTAGGGGGCTAGCGAGGACCCCAGAGAGCCAGTACTTC.

This clonotype was seen at least ten times. V and J are TRBV12-3 or TRBV12-4 and TRBJ1-5, with a weak D call TRBD1 (5 bases). Deletions cut 3 bases from V and 7 bases from J, with 10 bases between. The CDR3 is 13 residues long. The CDR3 spells CASSFQRGQPQHF. For the CDR3, the DNA is TGTGCCAGCAGTTTCCAACGGGGGCAGCCCCAGCATTTT.

This rearrangement joins TRBV14 to TRBJ2-1; TRBD2 aligns across 7 bases. This CDR3 has 15 amino acids. CDR1 and CDR2 (germline): SGHDN, FVKESK. V lost 6 bases and J lost 4; bases outside the gene matches: 9. The CDR3 region is CASRDGGGAYNEQFF. The CDR3 DNA is TGTGCCAGCAGAGATGGCGGGGGAGCTTACAATGAGCAGTTCTTC.

In its sample, this clonotype was seen many times. The chain uses TRBV4-3 and TRBJ2-1; no definite D call. V was clipped by 0 bases and J by 6 bases, with 12 bases between them. The CDR3 runs 15 residues. Germline V CDR1 and CDR2: LGHNA, YSLEER. In DNA, the CDR3 is TGCGCCAGCAGCCAAGACGGCCGCCAAAGCAATGAGCAGTTCTTC. As protein: CASSQDGRQSNEQFF.

At least ten counts were recorded for this clonotype. The chain links TRBV20-1 to TRBJ2-3, with 8 bases identical to TRBD2. The CDR3 is 15 residues long. Germline CDR1 reads DFQATT; CDR2 reads SNEGSKA (reference sequence). J lost 6 bases, V lost 0 bases, and 8 bases had no gene match. CDR3 region: CSARDPGGQGDTQYF. The CDR3 nucleotides are TGCAGTGCTAGAGACCCGGGGGGGCAGGGGGATACGCAGTATTTT.

This clonotype was seen ten or more times. This sequence joins TRBV20-1 and TRBJ2-1; 10 positions agree with TRBD2. CDR1 is DFQATT, CDR2 SNEGSKA, per germline (reference sequence). The CDR3 has 16 residues. With V trimmed by 0 bases and J by 9 bases, 11 bases remained unmatched. The CDR3 region is CSARDAGTSVFGEQFF. CDR3 DNA: TGCAGTGCTAGAGACGCCGGGACTAGCGTTTTCGGTGAGCAGTTCTTC.

In this sample, this clonotype turned up a few times. The chain carries TRBV20-1 and TRBJ2-7; no definite D call. V was clipped by 3 bases and J by 7 bases, with 16 bases between them. The CDR3 consists of 13 residues. In germline, CDR1 is DFQATT, CDR2 SNEGSKA (reference sequence). The CDR3 region has the DNA TGCAGTGCTAGTAACCCGCCCTTAGGGGAGCAGTACTTC. Translating it yields CSASNPPLGEQYF.

This clonotype is medium-sized within its sample. The chain couples TRBV27 to TRBJ1-2; D remains unclear. Germline V gives CDR1 MNHEY, CDR2 SMNVEV (reference sequence). The CDR3 runs to 13 residues. Between the trimmed V and J ends, which lost 4 bases and 8 bases, there was a span of 14 bases. CDR3 DNA: TGTGCCAGCAGTTCCGTCCCGGGGATCGGCTACACCTTC. This encodes CASSSVPGIGYTF.

Details on this clonotype: A clone one base away is much larger, so this may be a read error. The chain recombines TRBV6-2 or TRBV6-3 with TRBJ2-7; 10 bases are a match to TRBD2. The CDR3 spans 16 residues. J was trimmed by 7 bases and V by 5 bases; bases with no gene match: 14. From germline, CDR1 is MNHEY and CDR2 SVGEGT. CDR3: CASSPPGLATYNEQYF. CDR3 coding DNA: TGTGCCAGCAGTCCTCCGGGACTAGCGACCTACAATGAGCAGTACTTC.